One T cell receptor (beta chain) is described in this entry. V was pared by 4 bases and J by 7 bases, with 16 bases between. CDR1 and CDR2 from the germline V gene are DFQATT and SNEGSKA (reference sequence). The CDR3 sequence is 13 residues long. Exclusion followed for patients with uncontrolled infection, other autoimmune disease, pregnancy or lactation. Researchers took RNA transcripts and amplified the TCR beta CDR3 regions from them. The HTBI set primed first-round TCR CDR3 RT-PCR. A single record per CDR3 protein comes from TCRdb applying MiXCR to the multiplex PCR reads. This repertoire shows around 600,000 distinct CDR3 sequences, about 14% found once; its top ten account for roughly 7.7%. These data are taken from a study of T cells in Graves' hyperthyroidism and ophthalmopathy.

This chain connects TRBV20-1 to TRBJ1-2; perhaps TRBD1 as D (6 bases). The receptor's source is a woman between 18 and 30 years old with Graves' ophthalmopathy. The material sequenced was blood. CDR3 in DNA: TGCAGTGCTAAAGCGGGGGGCCGGGTTGGCTACACCTTC. Its protein is CSAKAGGRVGYTF.